One sample yielded the 2 T cell receptor beta chains listed below, sequenced in a study of blood T cell repertoires in COVID-19 (TCRdb year 2020). Libraries were built with the immunoSEQ multiplex PCR assay. TCRdb's version of the immuneACCESS table is confined to in-frame rearrangements and falls short of the full clone set. An unresolved V gene accounts for under half of the shortfall where checked; the remainder is of unknown origin. The sample includes about 190,000 clones, with about 86% observed a single time. Roughly an eighth of the sample lies in the top ten. Material: peripheral blood. These receptors came from a man younger than 45 with active or convalescent COVID-19.

The V gene is TRBV5-6, the J gene TRBJ2-5, with TRBD1 identical over 7 bases. With V trimmed by 4 bases and J by 1 base, 10 bases remained unmatched. The germline CDR1 and CDR2 sequences are SGHDT and YYEEEE. The CDR3 is made up of 16 amino acids. The CDR3 sequence: CASSTRPGTAQETQYF. The DNA of the CDR3 is TGTGCCAGCAGCACCCGACCCGGGACAGCCCAAGAGACCCAGTACTTC. The full variable domain, rest sourced from reference TRBV5-6 and TRBJ2-5, is DAGVTQSPTHLIKTRGQQVTLRCSPKSGHDTVSWYQQALGQGPQFIFQYYEEEERQRGNFPDRFSGHQFPNYSSELNVNALLLGDSALYLCASSTRPGTAQETQYFGPGTRLLVL.

The rearrangement joins TRBV4-1 to TRBJ2-1; 7 bases line up with TRBD2. The CDR3 is 15 amino acids. Trimming at V came to 4 bases and at J to 4 bases, leaving 7 bases not matched to a gene. Germline V gene sequence: CDR1 MGHRA, CDR2 YSYEKL. The CDR3 nucleotides read TGCGCCAGCAGCCCGGGCCTAGCGGATTACAATGAGCAGTTCTTC. It encodes CASSPGLADYNEQFF.